This passage covers 28 T cell receptor beta chains from one sample sequenced in a study of control samples from healthy donors and cancer patients. Method: immunoSEQ multiplex PCR; TCRdb's copy keeps in-frame clones and lacks some. This sample has around 130,000 clones, with roughly 90% found just once. Source material: PBMCs. Every receptor here comes from a man aged 50-59 years with head and neck cancer.

The genes are TRBV11-2 and TRBJ2-7; no definite D call. Germline lookup yields CDR1 SGHAT and CDR2 FQNNGV. The CDR3 consists of 14 residues. V was pared by 1 base and J by 2 bases, with 9 bases between. The CDR3 DNA reads as TGTGCCAGCAGCTTAGGGTTACTTACCTACGAGCAGTACTTC. It specifies CASSLGLLTYEQYF.

The genes are TRBV5-1 and TRBJ2-5, with 9 bases fitting TRBD2. Unmatched junction bases numbered 2, after V lost 1 base and J lost 1 base. Germline values: CDR1 SGHRS, CDR2 YFSETQ. There are 15 residues in the CDR3. CDR3 DNA: TGCGCCAGCAGCTTGACACTAGCGGGCCAAGAGACCCAGTACTTC. It encodes CASSLTLAGQETQYF. Full variable domain (missing parts from reference TRBV5-1 and TRBJ2-5): KAGVTQTPRYLIKTRGQQVTLSCSPISGHRSVSWYQQTPGQGLQFLFEYFSETQRNKGNFPGRFSGRQFSNSRSEMNVSTLELGDSALYLCASSLTLAGQETQYFGPGTRLLVL.

The table lists this clone with a few counts. The chain recombines TRBV7-9 with TRBJ2-7; 10 positions agree with TRBD1. Germline V gives CDR1 SEHNR, CDR2 FQNEAQ (reference sequence). CDR3 size: 15 residues. V lost 5 bases and J lost 0; bases outside the gene matches: 4. The CDR3 reads CASSPRTGGSYEQYF. The CDR3 coding sequence is TGTGCCAGCAGCCCGCGGACAGGGGGCTCCTACGAGCAGTACTTC.

The genes are TRBV14 and TRBJ2-1, with no clear D. The CDR3 runs 12 residues. CDR1 is SGHDN, CDR2 FVKESK, per germline. The germline V and J ends were trimmed by 1 base and 10 bases, with 8 bases remaining between them. The CDR3 loop is CASSQGAVEQFF. Written as DNA, the CDR3 is TGTGCCAGCAGCCAAGGGGCAGTCGAGCAGTTCTTC.

The rearrangement links TRBV6-5 to TRBJ2-5; D gene uncertain. The CDR3 extends over 11 amino acids. Germline CDR1 is MNHEY and CDR2 is SVGAGI. V was clipped by 7 bases and J by 9 bases, with 12 bases between them. The CDR3 nucleotides read TGTGCCAGCACAGGCTCGCGAGCCCAGTACTTC. Its translation: CASTGSRAQYF.

This chain uses TRBV5-5 with TRBJ1-1; D gene uncertain. Trimming took 4 bases from V and 1 from J, leaving 8 bases between them. The CDR3 runs 13 residues. The germline CDR1 and CDR2 sequences are SGHKS and YYEKEE (reference sequence). CDR3: CASSQTRNTEAFF. CDR3 nucleotide sequence: TGTGCCAGCAGCCAGACAAGGAACACTGAAGCTTTCTTT.

This chain uses TRBV6-5 with TRBJ1-4; D remains unclear. The CDR3 extends over 13 amino acids. The V end lost 0 bases, the J end lost 10 bases, and 9 bases lay between the germline ends. Germline CDR1 is MNHEY and CDR2 is SVGAGI. CDR3 nucleotide sequence: TGTGCCAGCAGTTACTCGACGAAGGGAAAACTGTTTTTT. Translated: CASSYSTKGKLFF.

The genes are TRBV13 and TRBJ1-5, with TRBD1 as a possible D gene (5 bases). Per germline, CDR1 PRHDT and CDR2 FYEKMQ (reference sequence). The CDR3 sequence is 15 residues long. Trimming took off 1 base at V and 0 bases at J, with 7 bases between the two ends. CDR3 loop: CASSLAGNSNQPQHF. CDR3 nucleotide sequence: TGTGCCAGCAGCTTAGCAGGGAATAGCAATCAGCCCCAGCATTTT. Looking up the rest from reference TRBV13 and TRBJ1-5 gives the full variable domain: AAGVIQSPRHLIKEKRETATLKCYPIPRHDTVYWYQQGPGQDPQFLISFYEKMQSDKGSIPDRFSAQQFSDYHSELNMSSLELGDSALYFCASSLAGNSNQPQHFGDGTRLSIL.

The chain uses TRBV5-1 and TRBJ1-4, with D hard to call. The CDR3 spans 15 residues. CDR1 and CDR2 (germline): SGHRS, YFSETQ. V lost 3 bases and J 7 bases, leaving 16 bases between the germline ends. CDR3 DNA sequence: TGCGCCAGCAGCTGGCGAGGTGGGCGGGGTGAAAAACTGTTTTTT. It translates to CASSWRGGRGEKLFF. Full variable domain (remainder filled in from reference TRBV5-1 and TRBJ1-4): KAGVTQTPRYLIKTRGQQVTLSCSPISGHRSVSWYQQTPGQGLQFLFEYFSETQRNKGNFPGRFSGRQFSNSRSEMNVSTLELGDSALYLCASSWRGGRGEKLFFGSGTQLSVL.

The V call is TRBV5-1, the J call TRBJ1-4; 7 positions match TRBD1. Germline V CDR1 and CDR2: SGHRS, YFSETQ. The CDR3 totals 15 residues. Trimming cost V 6 bases and J 3 bases; bases outside gene matches: 8. CDR3 nucleotides: TGCGCCAGCAACCCGTCGGGACAGTCTAATGAAAAACTGTTTTTT. It codes for CASNPSGQSNEKLFF.

This chain uses TRBV19 with TRBJ2-1; 10 bases match TRBD1. Germline CDR1 and CDR2: LNHDA and SQIVND (reference sequence). J lost 9 bases, V lost 3 bases, and 5 bases had no gene match. The CDR3 loop spans 14 amino acids. The CDR3 nucleotides read TGTGCCAGTAGTATCGGGGGACAGGGGACTGAGCAGTTCTTC. This gives the protein CASSIGGQGTEQFF.

The chain combines TRBV5-1 with TRBJ2-6; D is unclear. This CDR3 region has 15 residues. The germline V and J ends were trimmed by 2 bases and 2 bases, with 8 bases remaining between them. Looked up from germline, CDR1 is SGHRS and CDR2 is YFSETQ. CDR3 nucleotides: TGCGCCAGCAGCTTACAGAGGCCTGGGGCCAACGTCCTGACTTTC. Residues: CASSLQRPGANVLTF.

The sample holds a few counts of this clone. This chain joins TRBV7-9 and TRBJ2-7; TRBD2 might be the D (6 bases). Germline CDR1 reads SEHNR; CDR2 reads FQNEAQ (reference sequence). Trimming shortened V by 5 bases and J by 4 bases, and 12 bases separated the two germline ends. The CDR3 extends over 13 amino acids. The CDR3 DNA reads TGTGCCAGCAGCCGCCCAGCGGGTTACGAGCAGTACTTC. Its protein product is CASSRPAGYEQYF.

The chain is built from TRBV29-1 and TRBJ2-3; D perhaps matches TRBD1 (5 bases). V lost 8 bases and J 6 bases, leaving 12 bases between the germline ends. The CDR3 runs 11 residues. Germline assignment: CDR1 SQVTM and CDR2 ANQGSEA. The CDR3 sequence is CSPGGADTQYF. The DNA for the CDR3 is TGCAGCCCTGGTGGGGCGGATACGCAGTATTTT.

The chain joins TRBV9 to TRBJ2-1, with D unclear. The germline V and J ends were trimmed by 3 bases and 3 bases, with 13 bases remaining between them. The CDR3 covers 15 residues. Per germline, CDR1 SGDLS and CDR2 YYNGEE. The CDR3 is CASSGQESNYNEQFF. The CDR3 nucleotides are TGTGCCAGCAGCGGTCAGGAGTCCAACTACAATGAGCAGTTCTTC.

The J gene is TRBJ1-1, the V gene TRBV6-5; 7 bases fit TRBD1. Germline V lookup: CDR1 MNHEY, CDR2 SVGAGI. V lost 6 bases and J lost 5; bases outside the gene matches: 9. The CDR3 runs 14 residues. CDR3: CASRLKGAGTEAFF. In DNA, the CDR3 is TGTGCCAGCAGACTTAAGGGGGCCGGGACTGAAGCTTTCTTT.

V is TRBV2 and J is TRBJ1-1; TRBD1 agrees at 10 bases. CDR1 SNHLY and CDR2 FYNNEI come from the germline V gene. Trimming removed 6 bases from V and 2 bases from J; junction bases left unmatched: 3. The CDR3 is made up of 14 amino acids. CDR3: CASRDRGGNTEAFF. The CDR3, as DNA: TGTGCCAGCAGGGACAGGGGGGGTAACACTGAAGCTTTCTTT.

The J gene is TRBJ1-3, the V gene TRBV7-6; unclear D gene. From germline, CDR1 is SGHVS and CDR2 FNYEAQ. The V gene lost 5 bases and the J gene lost 1 base, with 9 bases spanning the gap. The CDR3 covers 14 residues. The CDR3 nucleotides are TGTGCCAGCAGCCCGGGTGGGTCTGGAAACACCATATATTTT. Its protein product is CASSPGGSGNTIYF.

The chain couples TRBV4-1 to TRBJ1-6, with 8 bases matching TRBD1. This CDR3 region has 18 residues. After removal of 6 bases from V and 0 bases from J, the junction contained 10 bases not matched to a gene. The germline CDR1 and CDR2 sequences are MGHRA and YSYEKL. The CDR3 region has the DNA TGCGCCAGCAGTCCCGACAGGGGAGCAAGCTCCTATAATTCACCCCTCCACTTT. It translates to CASSPDRGASSYNSPLHF.

V is TRBV5-1 and J is TRBJ2-7, with a possible D match to TRBD1 (6 bases). Germline-derived CDR1 and CDR2 are SGHRS and YFSETQ. CDR3 length equals 17 residues. Trimming pared 0 bases from V and 0 bases from J, leaving 16 bases between. As DNA, the CDR3 is TGCGCCAGCAGCTTGGCACAAACCAAGGACAGCTCCTACGAGCAGTACTTC. This encodes CASSLAQTKDSSYEQYF. Supplemented by reference TRBV5-1 and TRBJ2-7, the full variable domain reads KAGVTQTPRYLIKTRGQQVTLSCSPISGHRSVSWYQQTPGQGLQFLFEYFSETQRNKGNFPGRFSGRQFSNSRSEMNVSTLELGDSALYLCASSLAQTKDSSYEQYFGPGTRLTVT.

A single count supports this clone. V usage is TRBV5-1 and J usage is TRBJ2-7; the match to TRBD1 covers 8 bases. Looked up from germline, CDR1 is SGHRS and CDR2 is YFSETQ. Germline trimming cut 0 bases from V and 4 bases from J; bases unmatched to any gene: 6. This CDR3 spans 15 amino acids. The CDR3 nucleotides read TGCGCCAGCAGCTTGGCCGTGACAGGGGAATACGAGCAGTACTTC. Its protein is CASSLAVTGEYEQYF.

The V call is TRBV3-1 (or the pseudogene TRBV3-2), the J call TRBJ2-7, with 16 bases matching TRBD2. V lost 4 bases and J lost 3; bases outside the gene matches: 9. Germline assignment: CDR1 LGHDT and CDR2 YNNKEL (reference sequence). This CDR3 has 18 amino acids. The CDR3 loop reads CASSRPGTSGRGVYEQYF. The CDR3 DNA reads as TGTGCCAGCAGCCGCCCCGGGACTAGCGGGAGGGGGGTCTACGAGCAGTACTTC.

J is TRBJ2-7 and V is TRBV6-5; 13 nucleotides align to TRBD2. Trimming at V came to 7 bases and at J to 5 bases, leaving 2 bases not matched to a gene. Germline V gene lookup returns CDR1 MNHEY and CDR2 SVGAGI. CDR3 length equals 13 residues. The CDR3 region has the DNA TGTGCCAGCAAAGGGACTAGCGGGAACGAGCAGTACTTC. Its protein product is CASKGTSGNEQYF.

The chain carries TRBV19 and TRBJ2-1; TRBD1 aligns across 7 bases. Germline CDR1 is LNHDA and CDR2 is SQIVND (reference sequence). With 7 bases clipped from V and 6 bases from J, the junction kept 3 bases outside the gene matches. This CDR3 has 12 residues. The DNA of the CDR3 is TGTGCCAGTAAAACAGGGGTCAATGAGCAGTTCTTC. Its translation: CASKTGVNEQFF. Looking up the rest from reference TRBV19 and TRBJ2-1 gives the full variable domain: DGGITQSPKYLFRKEGQNVTLSCEQNLNHDAMYWYRQDPGQGLRLIYYSQIVNDFQKGDIAEGYSVSREKKESFPLTVTSAQKNPTAFYLCASKTGVNEQFFGPGTRLTVL.

CDR3 protein: CATSDSAIAYEQYF. In DNA form, the CDR3 reads TGTGCCACCAGTGATTCCGCCATTGCCTACGAGCAGTACTTC. The J gene is TRBJ2-7, the V gene TRBV24-1, with D unclear. V lost 2 bases and J 2 bases, leaving 9 bases between the germline ends. The CDR3 runs 14 residues. In germline, CDR1 is KGHDR, CDR2 SFDVKD.

The chain is built from TRBV5-1 and TRBJ2-5, with D possibly being TRBD1 (6 bases). Trimming pared 1 base from V and 2 bases from J, leaving 9 bases between. This CDR3 has 14 residues. In germline, CDR1 is SGHRS, CDR2 YFSETQ. The CDR3 here is CASSLMGAQETQYF. The DNA of the CDR3 is TGCGCCAGCAGCTTGATGGGGGCACAAGAGACCCAGTACTTC.

The chain carries TRBV5-4 and TRBJ1-1; D might be TRBD1 (5 bases). CDR1 is SGHNT, CDR2 YYREEE, per germline (reference sequence). CDR3 size: 15 residues. V gave up 6 bases and J gave up 0 bases, with 15 bases separating them. Here the CDR3 reads CASTTSSGLNTEAFF. CDR3 in DNA: TGTGCCAGCACCACTTCCTCAGGGTTGAACACTGAAGCTTTCTTT.

The V gene is TRBV7-2, the J gene TRBJ1-6, with 7 bases matching TRBD1. Looked up from germline, CDR1 is SGHTA and CDR2 is FQGNSA. The CDR3 is 14 amino acids. Germline trimming cut 1 base from V and 8 bases from J; bases unmatched to any gene: 2. The CDR3 sequence is CASSLDRGHSPLHF. Written as DNA, the CDR3 is TGTGCCAGCAGCTTAGACAGGGGTCATTCACCCCTCCACTTT.